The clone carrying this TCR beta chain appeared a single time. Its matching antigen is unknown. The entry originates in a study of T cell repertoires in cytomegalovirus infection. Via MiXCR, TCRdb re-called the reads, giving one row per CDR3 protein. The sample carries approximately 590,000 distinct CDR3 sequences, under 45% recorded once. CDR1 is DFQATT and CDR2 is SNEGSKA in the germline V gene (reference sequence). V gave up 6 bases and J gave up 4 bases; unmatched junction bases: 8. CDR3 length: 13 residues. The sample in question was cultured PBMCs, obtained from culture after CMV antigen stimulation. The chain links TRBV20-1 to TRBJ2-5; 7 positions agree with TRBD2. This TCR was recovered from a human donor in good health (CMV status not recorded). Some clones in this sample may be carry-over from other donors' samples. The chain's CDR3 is CSAFREAGETQYF. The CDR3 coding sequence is TGCAGTGCATTTCGGGAGGCCGGAGAGACCCAGTACTTC.